This TCR beta chain is from a study of CD8+ T cells in alopecia areata. This CDR3 has 13 residues. The germline gives CDR1 MNHEY, CDR2 SVGAGI. V lost 6 bases, J lost 0 bases, and 8 bases lay in between. The treatment denotes: oral pan-JAK inhibitor, 5-10 mg twice daily. cDNA prepared by RNA extraction and subsequent reverse transcription served as the template for sequencing. The data were produced by immunoSEQ multiplex PCR, yet TCRdb's version contains in-frame clones alone and is incomplete. The sample lists about 280,000 clones, roughly 50% occurring once. The source is a human donor with alopecia areata. Sequencing was performed on CD4+ T cells sorted from blood, taken at week 24, from a patient treated with tofacitinib. The rearrangement links TRBV6-5 to TRBJ1-1; unclear D gene. The CDR3 DNA reads TGTGCCAGCAGGAGGGATATGAACACTGAAGCTTTCTTT. It specifies CASRRDMNTEAFF.